This note documents a single T cell receptor (beta chain) sequence. This sample is part of a study of OX40 agonist ivuxolimab in advanced cancers. About the study: All patients had ivuxolimab intravenously every 2 weeks at 0.01 to 10 mg/kg.

This table comes from immunoSEQ multiplex PCR, and its TCRdb copy is limited to in-frame clones, with some not included. The sample lists 34,000 or so clones, roughly 81% seen once, with around 19% in the top ten. This CDR3 comprises 13 residues. The germline V gene has CDR1 MNHNS and CDR2 SASEGT. The germline V and J ends were trimmed by 4 bases and 6 bases, with 11 bases remaining between them. The clonotype was recovered from an adult with an advanced solid tumor such as melanoma, head and neck, liver or kidney cancer. The J gene is TRBJ2-3, the V gene TRBV6-1; D possibly corresponds to TRBD2 (6 bases). Sequenced material: CD4+ or CD8+ T cells sorted from blood, taken in a trial of the OX40 agonist ivuxolimab. CDR3 region: CASSVWGVDTQYF. The DNA for the CDR3 is TGTGCCAGCAGTGTATGGGGGGTTGATACGCAGTATTTT.